These T cell receptor beta chains were read from a single sample in a study of cytomegalovirus exposure and HLA in healthy donors. Data came from immunoSEQ multiplex PCR; TCRdb stores just in-frame clones and leaves some out. The data contain some 100,000 clones, about 70% of them seen just once; the ten biggest clones take up 2% to 2.5%. What was sequenced was PBMCs. The receptor set was obtained from a human donor in good health. Each CDR3 is given with its conserved first and last residue. Fields, in order: D gene, clone size, J gene, V gene, CDR3 DNA, CDR3 protein. D genes are given only for firm matches. A row's size may be missing; if present it is once, few, many or a size class.

>TRBD1|.|TRBJ1-2|TRBV7-2
TGTGCCAGCAGCTTAGGTGGGACAGGGAGTAACTATGGCTACACCTTC
CASSLGGTGSNYGYTF
>TRBD2|.|TRBJ2-7|TRBV27
TGTGCCAGCAGCATACTAGCGGAGAGGCCCTACGAGCAGTACTTC
CASSILAERPYEQYF
>TRBD1|.|TRBJ1-1|TRBV6-4
TGTGCCAGCAGTGATTATTTTGACAGGGGGCTGGGAACTGAAGCTTTCTTT
CASSDYFDRGLGTEAFF
>TRBD2|.|TRBJ2-7|TRBV28
TGTGCCAGCAGCATAGCGGGGCTCCGCTACGAGCAGTACTTC
CASSIAGLRYEQYF
>.|.|TRBJ1-1|TRBV7-2
TGTGCCAGCAGTGGGGGTGGAGGGAGCACTGAAGCTTTCTTT
CASSGGGGSTEAFF
>TRBD2|.|TRBJ2-5|TRBV15
TGTGCCACCAGCAGAGATTACGATGGACTAGTGGAGACCCAGTACTTC
CATSRDYDGLVETQYF
>TRBD1|.|TRBJ1-2|TRBV30
TGTGCCTGGAGGAGAGTAGGGGGCGTCAGCGGCTACACCTTC
CAWRRVGGVSGYTF
>.|.|TRBJ1-3|TRBV28
TGTGCCAGCAGTACTGGTGGCTCTGGAAACACCATATATTTT
CASSTGGSGNTIYF
>TRBD2|.|TRBJ2-7|TRBV6-6
TGTGCCATCTCCCTAGCGGGAGGCTACGAGCAGTACTTC
CAISLAGGYEQYF
>TRBD1|.|TRBJ1-2|TRBV9
TGTGCCAGCAGCAACCGACAGGGGGCCAGTGGCTACACCTTC
CASSNRQGASGYTF
>TRBD1|.|TRBJ1-5|TRBV28
TGTGCCAGCAGCCTGACAGGGGAGTTGAGCAATCAGCCCCAGCATTTT
CASSLTGELSNQPQHF
>.|.|TRBJ1-1|TRBV19
TGTGCCAGTAGTGATGGTGCGGGGGGCATGAACACTGAAGCTTTCTTT
CASSDGAGGMNTEAFF
>.|once|TRBJ1-5|TRBV10-2
TGCGCCAGCGGGGACCCGGGACGGGGAGGGCGGCCCCAGCATTTT
CASGDPGRGGRPQHF
>.|.|TRBJ2-1|TRBV5-1
TGCGCCAGCAGCTTGAGCGAGTACAATGAGCAGTTCTTC
CASSLSEYNEQFF
>.|.|TRBJ2-2|TRBV19
TGTGCCAGTATGGAGGGCGGGGAGCTGTTTTTT
CASMEGGELFF
>TRBD1|.|TRBJ1-1|TRBV7-8
TGTGCCAGCAGCCCCGGGGACAGGGGGAACACTGAAGCTTTCTTT
CASSPGDRGNTEAFF
>.|.|TRBJ2-7|TRBV5-1
TGCGCCAGCAGCATAGACACCAACTACGAGCAGTACTTC
CASSIDTNYEQYF
>TRBD2|once|TRBJ2-3|TRBV20-1
TGCAGTGCAAGTGGCGGGGGGCAGTATTTT
CSASGGGQYF
>.|few|TRBJ2-5|TRBV27
TGTGCCAGCAGTTTAAGGAGGGGCCAAGAGACCCAGTACTTC
CASSLRRGQETQYF
>.|.|TRBJ2-1|TRBV19
TGTGCCAGTAGTATAGGGCAGGGGTTCTACAATGAGCAGTTCTTC
CASSIGQGFYNEQFF
>TRBD2|.|TRBJ2-7|TRBV30
TGTGCCTGGAGTGGGGGCGGGGGGCCCCATTTGGGTTCCTACGAGCAGTACTTC
CAWSGGGGPHLGSYEQYF
>.|.|TRBJ2-6|TRBV27
TGTGCCAGCAGCAAGATCGGGTCTGGGGCCAACGTCCTGACTTTC
CASSKIGSGANVLTF
>TRBD1|.|TRBJ1-2|TRBV6-1
TGTGCCAGCAGCCGGGGACAGGGGGCAATTGGCTACACCTTC
CASSRGQGAIGYTF
>.|few|TRBJ2-7|TRBV5-4
TGTGCCAGCAGCTTCGGAGGGGAGTTAGGGAAGCAGTACTTC
CASSFGGELGKQYF
>TRBD1|few|TRBJ1-1|TRBV5-4
TGTGCCAGCAGCTCCCTGACAGGGGGCGGTGAAGCTTTCTTT
CASSSLTGGGEAFF
>.|.|TRBJ1-5|TRBV28
TGTGCCAGCAGGGGGGAAAGGGGGAGTCAGCCCCAGCATTTT
CASRGERGSQPQHF
>.|.|TRBJ2-7|TRBV9
TGTGCCAGCAGCGTAGCTTCAGGCAGGAACTACGAGCAGTACTTC
CASSVASGRNYEQYF
>TRBD2|.|TRBJ2-1|TRBV13
TGTGCCAGCAGCTTGGGACTAGCGGGAGCAAATGAGCAGTTCTTC
CASSLGLAGANEQFF
>.|.|TRBJ1-4|TRBV4-3
TGCGCCAGCAGCCCAGGCCCGGCCAGGGGCGGAGAAAAACTGTTTTTT
CASSPGPARGGEKLFF
>.|.|TRBJ1-6|TRBV4-2
TGTGCCAGCAGCCAAGTGTCGGGGATTAGAAATTCACCCCTCCACTTT
CASSQVSGIRNSPLHF
>TRBD2|.|TRBJ2-1|TRBV5-4
TGTGCCAGCAGCTTGGCCGCTAGCGGGGGGTTGGTTAGCTCCTACAATGAGCAGTTCTTC
CASSLAASGGLVSSYNEQFF
>.|once|TRBJ1-2|TRBV5-1
TGCGCCAGCAGCTTGGTCCCCCCAGGGAACTATGGCTACACCTTC
CASSLVPPGNYGYTF
>TRBD1|.|TRBJ1-3|TRBV29-1
TGCAGCGTTGGAGGGGGCGGAAACACCATATATTTT
CSVGGGGNTIYF
>TRBD2|once|TRBJ2-2|TRBV5-1
TGCGCCAGCAGCTTGGGCCCAGCGGGGGGCACGAACACCGGGGAGCTGTTTTTT
CASSLGPAGGTNTGELFF
>TRBD2|.|TRBJ2-3|TRBV7-2
TGTGCCAGCAGCCCAGGACTAGCGGGAGGACGCACAGATACGCAGTATTTT
CASSPGLAGGRTDTQYF
>TRBD2|.|TRBJ2-3|TRBV7-8
TGTGCCAGCAGCCCCCTGGGGACTAGCGGGAGGGGGGCAGATACGCAGTATTTT
CASSPLGTSGRGADTQYF
>.|.|TRBJ1-6|TRBV5-5
TGTGCCAGTACAGACGCCTATAATTCACCCCTCCACTTT
CASTDAYNSPLHF
>.|.|TRBJ1-3|TRBV30
TGTGCCTGGAGTCGGGGAACTGGAAACACCATATATTTT
CAWSRGTGNTIYF
>.|.|TRBJ2-3|TRBV9
TGTGCCAGCAGCGTAGGGGGCATGGTTACAGATACGCAGTATTTT
CASSVGGMVTDTQYF
>.|.|TRBJ1-2|TRBV6-5
TGTGCCAGCAGTTCTAACCTTGGGGGGGCCGGCTATGGCTACACCTTC
CASSSNLGGAGYGYTF
>TRBD2|.|TRBJ2-5|TRBV4-3
TGCGCCAGCAGCCCAGGGTGGCGGGGGGGCCAAGAGACCCAGTACTTC
CASSPGWRGGQETQYF
>.|.|TRBJ1-1|TRBV10-3
TGTGCCATCAGTGAACAGGGCTGCGAAGCTTTCTTT
CAISEQGCEAFF
>.|.|TRBJ2-1|TRBV4-2
TGTGCCAGCAGCCAAGAAATCCGACCGTCGTTTAGCGGCTTCTACAATGAGCAGTTCTTC
CASSQEIRPSFSGFYNEQFF
>TRBD1|.|TRBJ2-7|TRBV27
TGTGCCAGCAGTTCCCAGACAGGGGGCCTTATGGAGCAGTACTTC
CASSSQTGGLMEQYF
>.|.|TRBJ2-3|TRBV6-6
TGTGCCAGCAGTCCACCAGGGGCCCCAGATACGCAGTATTTT
CASSPPGAPDTQYF
>TRBD2|.|TRBJ2-7|TRBV4-1
TGCGCCAGCAGCCAAGGACTAGCGGGATCCTACGAGCAGTACTTC
CASSQGLAGSYEQYF
>.|.|TRBJ1-5|TRBV6-5
TGTGCCAGCAGTTACTCGGGAGAAAACCAGCATTTT
CASSYSGENQHF
>TRBD2|.|TRBJ2-1|TRBV5-4
TGTGCCAGCAGCTCAGGGACTAGCGGGAGGGCCAATGAGCAGTTCTTC
CASSSGTSGRANEQFF
>TRBD2|few|TRBJ2-1|TRBV6-1
TGTGCCAGCAGTGGGGGCGGGGGGGCCTTACGTGAGCAGTTCTTC
CASSGGGGALREQFF
>.|.|TRBJ2-5|TRBV6-6
TGTGCCAGCATAAGGGGGTTGCGGGAGACCCAGTACTTC
CASIRGLRETQYF
>TRBD1|.|TRBJ2-7|TRBV6-5
TGTGCCAGCAGGCCCGGGACAGGGGGCTCCTACGAGCAGTACTTC
CASRPGTGGSYEQYF
>TRBD2|few|TRBJ2-1|TRBV19
TGTGCCAGTAGTATGTCTACTAGCGGAATCAATGAGCAGTTCTTC
CASSMSTSGINEQFF
>.|.|TRBJ1-2|TRBV19
TGTGCCAGTAGTATAGGGCAGTACTATGGCTACACCTTC
CASSIGQYYGYTF
>TRBD1|.|TRBJ2-4|TRBV4-3
TGCGCCAGCAGCCACACCAGGGGGATGGACATTCAGTACTTC
CASSHTRGMDIQYF
>TRBD2|.|TRBJ2-3|TRBV2
TGTGCCACAGGGACTAGCGGGAGTCCAGATACGCAGTATTTT
CATGTSGSPDTQYF